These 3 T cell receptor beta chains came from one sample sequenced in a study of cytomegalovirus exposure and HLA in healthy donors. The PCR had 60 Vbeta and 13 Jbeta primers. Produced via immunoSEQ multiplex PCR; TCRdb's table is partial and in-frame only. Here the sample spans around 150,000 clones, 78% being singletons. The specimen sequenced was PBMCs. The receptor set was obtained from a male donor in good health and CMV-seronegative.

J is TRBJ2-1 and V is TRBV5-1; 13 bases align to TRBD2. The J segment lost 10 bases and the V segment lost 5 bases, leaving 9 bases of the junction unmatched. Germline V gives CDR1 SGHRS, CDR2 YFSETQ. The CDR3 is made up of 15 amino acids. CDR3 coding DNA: TGCGCCAGCAGGGGTACTAGCGGGAGGGCCCAGGAGCAGTTCTTC. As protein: CASRGTSGRAQEQFF.

DNA of the CDR3: TGTGCCAGCAGCGTAGCCCCCGTCCAGCCCCAGCATTTT. The encoded protein is CASSVAPVQPQHF. This rearrangement joins TRBV9 to TRBJ1-5; D is unresolved. CDR1 and CDR2 (germline): SGDLS, YYNGEE. The CDR3 covers 13 residues. V was cut by 0 bases and J by 7 bases, with 8 bases left in between.

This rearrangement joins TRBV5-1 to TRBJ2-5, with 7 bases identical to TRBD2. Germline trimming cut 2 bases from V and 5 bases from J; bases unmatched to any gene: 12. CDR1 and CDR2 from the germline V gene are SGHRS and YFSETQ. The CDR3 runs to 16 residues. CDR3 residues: CASSLSTQGGMETQYF. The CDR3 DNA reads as TGCGCCAGCAGCTTATCGACGCAGGGAGGGATGGAGACCCAGTACTTC.